These 10 T cell receptor beta chains were sequenced from one sample in a study of shared clonotypes between healthy human individuals. The method was immunoSEQ multiplex PCR; TCRdb's version includes in-frame clones alone and lacks a portion of them. Counted here are around 2.5 million clones, 80% to 95% occurring once; the ten biggest clones make up roughly 0.39%. The sequencing input was naive CD4+ T cells from PBMCs. Documented subset: CD45RA+ positively selected. Every receptor here comes from a man between 18 and 35 years old in good health. Some clones in this sample may be carry-over from other donors' samples.

The chain employs TRBV7-9 and TRBJ2-1; 8 nucleotides line up with TRBD2. Germline V gene data show CDR1 as SEHNR and CDR2 as FQNEAQ (reference sequence). The CDR3 length is 16 residues. V shed 2 bases, J shed 2 bases, and the junction held 5 bases outside the gene matches. DNA of the CDR3: TGTGCCAGCAGCTTACGCGAGGGACTAGCCTACAATGAGCAGTTCTTC. Translating it yields CASSLREGLAYNEQFF. The full variable domain, rest sourced from reference TRBV7-9 and TRBJ2-1, is DTGVSQNPRHKITKRGQNVTFRCDPISEHNRLYWYRQTLGQGPEFLTYFQNEAQLEKSRLLSDRFSAERPKGSFSTLEIQRTEQGDSAMYLCASSLREGLAYNEQFFGPGTRLTVL.

The CDR3 loop reads CASSVALREKQETQYF. The CDR3 DNA sequence: TGTGCCAGCAGCGTAGCTTTGCGGGAGAAGCAAGAGACCCAGTACTTC. The V and J genes are TRBV9 and TRBJ2-5; 7 nucleotides agree with TRBD2. Trimming cost V 0 bases and J 2 bases; bases outside gene matches: 7. The germline gives CDR1 SGDLS, CDR2 YYNGEE. The CDR3 is made up of 16 amino acids.

A note on this clone: Other DNA sequences in the sample encode the same CDR3. The V gene is TRBV27, the J gene TRBJ2-7, with 8 bases identical to TRBD2. CDR3 size: 17 residues. V lost 4 bases and J lost 0; bases outside the gene matches: 11. The V gene's germline CDR1 is MNHEY and CDR2 SMNVEV (reference sequence). The CDR3 DNA reads TGTGCCAGCAGTTATCCCTTTAGCGGGATGAGCTCCTACGAGCAGTACTTC. This encodes CASSYPFSGMSSYEQYF.

For this clone: Other nucleotide sequences from this sample produce the same CDR3. The chain links TRBV5-1 to TRBJ2-5; the D is unclear. The V end was cut by 4 bases, the J end by 1 base, with 2 bases between. The CDR3 loop spans 11 amino acids. The germline CDR1 and CDR2 sequences are SGHRS and YFSETQ. CDR3 loop: CASSRQETQYF. CDR3 sequence (DNA): TGCGCCAGCAGCCGCCAAGAGACCCAGTACTTC.

The CDR3 coding sequence is TGTGCCAGCGGGTGGGGGTCGTCCTACAATGAGCAGTTCTTC. This gives the protein CASGWGSSYNEQFF. The rearrangement joins TRBV7-2 to TRBJ2-1; D could derive from TRBD1 or TRBD2 (5 bases each). This CDR3 comprises 14 residues. V was pared by 8 bases and J by 1 base, with 12 bases between. Germline V gives CDR1 SGHTA, CDR2 FQGNSA.

V is TRBV11-2 and J is TRBJ2-2; D ambiguous. V lost 5 bases and J lost 6, with 10 bases in between. The CDR3 spans 13 residues. CDR1 and CDR2 from the germline V gene are SGHAT and FQNNGV. As DNA, the CDR3 is TGTGCCAGCAGCCGGGTGTTGTCCGGGGAGCTGTTTTTT. It encodes CASSRVLSGELFF.

This CDR3 is CASSPHHGAGELFF. CDR3 nucleotides: TGTGCCAGCTCACCACACCATGGGGCCGGGGAGCTGTTTTTT. V gene TRBV18 combines with J gene TRBJ2-2; D is unresolved. The CDR3 extends over 14 amino acids. CDR1 KGHSH and CDR2 LQKENI come from the germline V gene. The germline V and J ends were trimmed by 1 base and 6 bases, with 9 bases remaining between them.

The rearrangement uses TRBV6-6 and TRBJ2-3, with D possibly TRBD2 on 6 matching bases. With 0 bases removed from V and 8 bases from J, the gap between germline ends came to 12 bases. Germline assignment: CDR1 MNHNY and CDR2 SVGAGI (reference sequence). CDR3 length equals 14 residues. The DNA for the CDR3 is TGTGCCAGCAGTTACTCGATCCTCGGGAGTACGCAGTATTTT. It yields the protein CASSYSILGSTQYF.

This clone has a single count. The CDR3 coding sequence is TGTGCCAGCAGTTATCAGGGGCTACACTACGAGCAGTACTTC. Its translation: CASSYQGLHYEQYF. The V call is TRBV6-5, the J call TRBJ2-7, with D perhaps matching TRBD1 (6 bases). This CDR3 region has 14 residues. Per germline, CDR1 MNHEY and CDR2 SVGAGI. The V gene lost 3 bases and the J gene lost 3 bases, with 12 bases spanning the gap.

The count of this clone is one. The CDR3 region has the DNA TGCAGCGTTGTTTGGGGCAGGGTTGAGACCCAGTACTTC. Protein product: CSVVWGRVETQYF. The V call is TRBV29-1, the J call TRBJ2-5; D is perhaps TRBD1 (5 bases). The germline V and J ends were trimmed by 4 bases and 5 bases, with 14 bases remaining between them. CDR3 length equals 13 residues. Germline V CDR1 and CDR2: SQVTM, ANQGSEA.